This passage covers 5 T cell receptor beta chains from one sample sequenced in a study of T cell repertoires in cytomegalovirus infection. TCRdb processed the reads anew with MiXCR; each CDR3 protein has one entry. The sample holds about 46,000 distinct CDR3 sequences, roughly 20% seen once. These receptors are not linked to any known antigen. The sample taken for sequencing was PBMCs, sequenced either directly or after in vitro stimulation (not recorded which). These receptors came from a human donor in good health (CMV status not recorded). Some clones in this sample may be carry-over from other donors' samples.

This clonotype was counted between two and nine times. The rearrangement uses TRBV7-2 and TRBJ2-4; tentatively, D is TRBD1 or TRBD2 (7 bases each). The germline V and J ends were trimmed by 5 bases and 0 bases, with 14 bases remaining between them. The CDR3 is made up of 16 amino acids. CDR1 is SGHTA and CDR2 is FQGNSA in the germline V gene. CDR3 sequence: CASSRRGGLAKNIQYF. The CDR3 DNA is TGTGCCAGCAGCCGCAGGGGGGGGCTAGCCAAAAACATTCAGTACTTC.

This clonotype was counted many times. The chain is built from TRBV5-4 and TRBJ1-2; 8 nucleotides line up with TRBD1. The V and J ends lost 4 bases and 3 bases, in that order; junction bases with no gene match: 5. The CDR3 loop spans 14 amino acids. Germline CDR1 reads SGHNT; CDR2 reads YYREEE (reference sequence). For the CDR3, the DNA is TGTGCCAGCAGCCAGGGACAGGACTACTATGGCTACACCTTC. Translated, it gives CASSQGQDYYGYTF.

This clonotype was seen more than once but under ten times. The chain couples TRBV5-1 to TRBJ1-4, with 11 bases aligning to TRBD1. The V gene's germline CDR1 is SGHRS and CDR2 YFSETQ. The CDR3 runs to 16 residues. V shed 5 bases and J 8 bases; nucleotides not matched to a gene: 11. CDR3 amino acids: CASRIGQGAREEKLFF. The CDR3 DNA reads as TGCGCCAGCAGGATCGGACAGGGGGCCCGTGAGGAAAAACTGTTTTTT.

This clonotype has more than one count but fewer than ten. The chain joins TRBV23-1 to TRBJ2-2; the match to TRBD1 covers 10 bases. TRBV23-1 is an open reading frame whose function is uncertain. This CDR3 has 20 residues. V trimming: 8 bases; J trimming: 1 base; junction bases outside the gene matches: 19. DNA of the CDR3: TGCGCCAGCGGCTACCCACGGGGGGACAGGGGTGCTTTGAACACCGGGGAGCTGTTTTTT. Protein sequence: CASGYPRGDRGALNTGELFF.

V usage is TRBV10-3 and J usage is TRBJ1-1; 7 bases match TRBD1. This CDR3 spans 13 amino acids. Germline V CDR1 and CDR2: ENHRY, SYGVKD. V gave up 10 bases and J gave up 4 bases; unmatched junction bases: 9. CDR3 in amino acids: CANSADRVTEAFF. The CDR3 bases are TGTGCCAACAGCGCCGACAGGGTCACTGAAGCTTTCTTT.